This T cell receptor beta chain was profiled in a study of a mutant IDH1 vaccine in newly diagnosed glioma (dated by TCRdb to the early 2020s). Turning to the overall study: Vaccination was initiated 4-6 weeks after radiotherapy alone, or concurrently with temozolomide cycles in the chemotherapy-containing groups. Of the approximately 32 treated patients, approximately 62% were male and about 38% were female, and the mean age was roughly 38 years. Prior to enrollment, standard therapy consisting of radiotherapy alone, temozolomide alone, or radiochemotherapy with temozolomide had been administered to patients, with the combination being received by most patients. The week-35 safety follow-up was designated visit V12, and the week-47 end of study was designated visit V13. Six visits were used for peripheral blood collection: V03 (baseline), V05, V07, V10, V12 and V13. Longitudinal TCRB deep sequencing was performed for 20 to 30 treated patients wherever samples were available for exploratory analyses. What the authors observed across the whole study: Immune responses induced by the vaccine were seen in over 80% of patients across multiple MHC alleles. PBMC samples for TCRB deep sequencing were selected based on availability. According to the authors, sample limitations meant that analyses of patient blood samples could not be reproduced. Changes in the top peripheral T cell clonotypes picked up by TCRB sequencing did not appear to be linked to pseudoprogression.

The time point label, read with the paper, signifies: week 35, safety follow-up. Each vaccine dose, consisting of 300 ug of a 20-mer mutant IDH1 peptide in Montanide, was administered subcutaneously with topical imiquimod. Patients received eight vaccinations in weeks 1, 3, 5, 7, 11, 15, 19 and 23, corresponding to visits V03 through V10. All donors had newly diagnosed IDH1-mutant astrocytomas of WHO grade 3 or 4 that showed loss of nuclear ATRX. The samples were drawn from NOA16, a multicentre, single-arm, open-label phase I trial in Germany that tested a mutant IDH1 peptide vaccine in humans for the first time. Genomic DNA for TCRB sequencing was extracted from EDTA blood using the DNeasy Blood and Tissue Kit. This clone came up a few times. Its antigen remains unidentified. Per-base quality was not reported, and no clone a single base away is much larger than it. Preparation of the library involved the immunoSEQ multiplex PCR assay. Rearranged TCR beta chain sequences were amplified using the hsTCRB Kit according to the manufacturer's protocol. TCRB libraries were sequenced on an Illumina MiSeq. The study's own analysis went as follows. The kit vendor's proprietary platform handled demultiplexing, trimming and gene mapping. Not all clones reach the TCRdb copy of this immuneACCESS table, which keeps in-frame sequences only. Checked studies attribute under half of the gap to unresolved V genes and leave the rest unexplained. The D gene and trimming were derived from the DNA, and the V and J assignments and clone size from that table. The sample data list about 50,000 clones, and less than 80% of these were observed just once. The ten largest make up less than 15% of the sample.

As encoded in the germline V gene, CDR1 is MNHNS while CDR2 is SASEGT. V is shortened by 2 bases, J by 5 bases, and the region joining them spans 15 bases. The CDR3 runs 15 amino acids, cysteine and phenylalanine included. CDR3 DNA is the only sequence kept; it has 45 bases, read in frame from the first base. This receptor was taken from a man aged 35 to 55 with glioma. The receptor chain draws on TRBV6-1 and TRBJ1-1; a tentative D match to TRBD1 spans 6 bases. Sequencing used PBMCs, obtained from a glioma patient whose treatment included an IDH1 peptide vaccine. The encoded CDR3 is CASSESQGMRTEAFF. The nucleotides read TGTGCCAGCAGTGAATCGCAGGGGATGCGGACTGAAGCTTTCTTT.